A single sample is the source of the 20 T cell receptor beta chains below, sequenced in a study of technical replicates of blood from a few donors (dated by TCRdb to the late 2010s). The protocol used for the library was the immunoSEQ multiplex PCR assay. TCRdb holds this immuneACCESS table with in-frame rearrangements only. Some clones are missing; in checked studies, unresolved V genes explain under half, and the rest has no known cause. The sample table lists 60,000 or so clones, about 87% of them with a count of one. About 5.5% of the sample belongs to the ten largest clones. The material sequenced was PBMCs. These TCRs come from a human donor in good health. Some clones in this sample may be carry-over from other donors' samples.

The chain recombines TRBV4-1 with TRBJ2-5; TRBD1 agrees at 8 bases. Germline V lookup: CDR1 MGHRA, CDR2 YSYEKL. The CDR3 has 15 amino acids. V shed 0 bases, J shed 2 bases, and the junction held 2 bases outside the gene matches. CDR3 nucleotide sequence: TGCGCCAGCAGCCAAGAATGGACAGGGCAAGAGACCCAGTACTTC. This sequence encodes CASSQEWTGQETQYF.

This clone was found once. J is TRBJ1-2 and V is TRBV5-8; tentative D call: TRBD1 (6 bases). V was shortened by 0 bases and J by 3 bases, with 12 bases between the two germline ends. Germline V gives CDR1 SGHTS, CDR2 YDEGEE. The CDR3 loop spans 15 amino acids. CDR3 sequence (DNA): TGTGCCAGCAGCTTGGCCCAGGGGCCCTACTATGGCTACACCTTC. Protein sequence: CASSLAQGPYYGYTF.

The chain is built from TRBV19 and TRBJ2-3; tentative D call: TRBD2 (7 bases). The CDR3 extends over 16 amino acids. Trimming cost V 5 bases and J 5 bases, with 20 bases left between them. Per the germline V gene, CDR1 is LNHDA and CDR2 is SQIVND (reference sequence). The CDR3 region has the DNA TGTGCCAGTAGTCTCATCCGGGGGGCCCCGTTAGATACGCAGTATTTT. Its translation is CASSLIRGAPLDTQYF.

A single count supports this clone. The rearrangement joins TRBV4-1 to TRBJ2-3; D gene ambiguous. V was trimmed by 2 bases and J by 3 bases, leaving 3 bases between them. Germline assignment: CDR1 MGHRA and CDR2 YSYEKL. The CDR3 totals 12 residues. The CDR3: CASSQLTDTQYF. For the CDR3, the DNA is TGCGCCAGCAGCCAACTGACAGATACGCAGTATTTT.

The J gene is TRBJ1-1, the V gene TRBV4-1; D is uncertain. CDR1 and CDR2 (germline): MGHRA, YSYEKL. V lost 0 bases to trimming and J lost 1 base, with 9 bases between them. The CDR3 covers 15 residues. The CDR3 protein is CASSQDPVSNTEAFF. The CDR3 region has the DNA TGCGCCAGCAGCCAAGATCCAGTTTCGAACACTGAAGCTTTCTTT.

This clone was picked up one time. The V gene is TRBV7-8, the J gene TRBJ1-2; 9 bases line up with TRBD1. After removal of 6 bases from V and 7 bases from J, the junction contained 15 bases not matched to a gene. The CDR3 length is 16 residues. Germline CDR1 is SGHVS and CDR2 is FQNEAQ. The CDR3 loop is CASSNLRDREHGGYTF. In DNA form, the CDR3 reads TGTGCCAGCAGTAACCTCCGGGACAGGGAACATGGTGGCTACACCTTC.

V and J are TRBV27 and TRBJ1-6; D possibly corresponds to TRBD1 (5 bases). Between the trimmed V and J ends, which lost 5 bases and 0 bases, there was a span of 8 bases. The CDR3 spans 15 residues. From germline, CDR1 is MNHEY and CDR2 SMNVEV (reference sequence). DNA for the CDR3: TGTGCCAGCAGTGGGGGGGGCTCCTATAATTCACCCCTCCACTTT. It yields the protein CASSGGGSYNSPLHF.

CDR3 DNA sequence: TGTGCCAGCAGCTTAGCGCGAGGGCGAATAGAGACCCAGTACTTC. This gives the protein CASSLARGRIETQYF. The chain recombines TRBV7-2 with TRBJ2-5, with D maybe TRBD2 (5 bases). This CDR3 region has 15 residues. With 0 bases removed from V and 4 bases from J, the gap between germline ends came to 12 bases. Germline CDR1 SGHTA, CDR2 FQGNSA.

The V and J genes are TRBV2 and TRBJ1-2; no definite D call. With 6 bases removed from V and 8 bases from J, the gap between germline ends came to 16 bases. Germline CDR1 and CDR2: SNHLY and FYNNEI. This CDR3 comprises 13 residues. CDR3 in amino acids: CASRPNPSGGYTF. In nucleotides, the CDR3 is TGTGCCAGCAGACCCAACCCCAGCGGGGGCTACACCTTC.

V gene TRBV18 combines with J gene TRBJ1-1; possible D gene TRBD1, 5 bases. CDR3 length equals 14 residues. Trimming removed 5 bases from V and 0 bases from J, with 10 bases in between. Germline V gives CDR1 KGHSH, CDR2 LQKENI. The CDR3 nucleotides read TGTGCCAGCTCATTTCGGGGGGTGAACACTGAAGCTTTCTTT. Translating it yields CASSFRGVNTEAFF.

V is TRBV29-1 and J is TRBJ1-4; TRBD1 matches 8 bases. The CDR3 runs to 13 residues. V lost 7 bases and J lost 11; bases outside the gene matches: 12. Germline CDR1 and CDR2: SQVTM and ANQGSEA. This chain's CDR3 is CSAEDREGGKLFF. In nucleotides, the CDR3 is TGCAGCGCTGAGGACAGGGAAGGGGGGAAACTGTTTTTT.

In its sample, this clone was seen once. The CDR3 loop reads CASSRGQGGNEQFF. The CDR3 DNA reads as TGCGCCAGCAGCAGGGGACAGGGGGGCAATGAGCAGTTCTTC. The chain combines TRBV5-1 with TRBJ2-1; 11 bases are a match to TRBD1. The CDR3 has 14 amino acids. Germline V gives CDR1 SGHRS, CDR2 YFSETQ. V shed 4 bases, J shed 6 bases, and the junction held 3 bases outside the gene matches. Full variable domain (rest looked up from reference TRBV5-1 and TRBJ2-1): KAGVTQTPRYLIKTRGQQVTLSCSPISGHRSVSWYQQTPGQGLQFLFEYFSETQRNKGNFPGRFSGRQFSNSRSEMNVSTLELGDSALYLCASSRGQGGNEQFFGPGTRLTVL.

DNA for the CDR3: TGTGCCAGCAGCCCGGGGACTAGCGGCTACAATGAGCAGTTCTTC. Protein sequence: CASSPGTSGYNEQFF. The chain is built from TRBV13 and TRBJ2-1, with 11 bases matching TRBD2. This CDR3 has 15 amino acids. The V gene end was trimmed by 5 bases and the J gene end by 3 bases; junction bases not matched to a gene: 3. Germline V lookup: CDR1 PRHDT, CDR2 FYEKMQ (reference sequence).

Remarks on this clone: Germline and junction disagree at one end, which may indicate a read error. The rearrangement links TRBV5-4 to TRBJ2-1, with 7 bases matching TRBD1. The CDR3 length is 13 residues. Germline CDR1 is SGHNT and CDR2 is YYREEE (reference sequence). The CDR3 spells CANSYMTGYEQFF. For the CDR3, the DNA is TGTGCCAACAGCTACATGACAGGGTATGAGCAGTTCTTC.

For the CDR3, the DNA is TGCGCCAGCAGCCAAGATCTAACTACGGGAGCGGGGCCCTCTGGGGCCAACGTCCTGACTTTC. It is translated as CASSQDLTTGAGPSGANVLTF. The rearrangement links TRBV4-3 to TRBJ2-6; 7 nucleotides line up with TRBD2. Unmatched junction bases numbered 14, after V lost 0 bases and J lost 0 bases. This CDR3 spans 21 amino acids. Germline V gives CDR1 LGHNA, CDR2 YSLEER.

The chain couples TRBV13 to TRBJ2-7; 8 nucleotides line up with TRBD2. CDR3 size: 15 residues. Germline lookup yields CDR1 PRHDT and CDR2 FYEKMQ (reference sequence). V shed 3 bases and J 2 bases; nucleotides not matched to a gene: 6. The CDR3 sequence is CASSLGSGATYEQYF. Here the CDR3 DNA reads TGTGCCAGCAGCTTGGGTAGCGGGGCCACCTACGAGCAGTACTTC.

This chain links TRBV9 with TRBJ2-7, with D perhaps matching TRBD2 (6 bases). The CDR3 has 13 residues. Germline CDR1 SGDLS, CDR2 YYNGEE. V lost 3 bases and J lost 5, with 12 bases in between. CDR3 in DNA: TGTGCCAGCAGCGAGACGGGCGGGGACGAGCAGTACTTC. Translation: CASSETGGDEQYF.

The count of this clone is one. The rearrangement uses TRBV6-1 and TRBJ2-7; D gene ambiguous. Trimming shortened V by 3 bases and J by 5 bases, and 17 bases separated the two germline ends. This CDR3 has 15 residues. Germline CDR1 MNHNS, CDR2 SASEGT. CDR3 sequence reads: CASSDPRGSFHEQYF. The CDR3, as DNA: TGTGCCAGCAGTGACCCCCGCGGCAGTTTTCACGAGCAGTACTTC.

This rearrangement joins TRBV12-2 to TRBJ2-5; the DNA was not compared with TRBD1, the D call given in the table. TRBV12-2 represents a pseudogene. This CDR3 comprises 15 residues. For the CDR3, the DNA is TGTGCAAGTCGCTTTCACCAGGGCCTACAAGAGACCCAGTACTTC. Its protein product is CASRFHQGLQETQYF.

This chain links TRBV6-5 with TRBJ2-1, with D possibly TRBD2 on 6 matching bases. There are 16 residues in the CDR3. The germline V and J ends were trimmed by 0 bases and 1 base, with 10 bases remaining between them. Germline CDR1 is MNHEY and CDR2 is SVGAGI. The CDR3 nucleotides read TGTGCCAGCAGTTACTCTGAAGCGGGTTCCTACAATGAGCAGTTCTTC. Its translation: CASSYSEAGSYNEQFF.